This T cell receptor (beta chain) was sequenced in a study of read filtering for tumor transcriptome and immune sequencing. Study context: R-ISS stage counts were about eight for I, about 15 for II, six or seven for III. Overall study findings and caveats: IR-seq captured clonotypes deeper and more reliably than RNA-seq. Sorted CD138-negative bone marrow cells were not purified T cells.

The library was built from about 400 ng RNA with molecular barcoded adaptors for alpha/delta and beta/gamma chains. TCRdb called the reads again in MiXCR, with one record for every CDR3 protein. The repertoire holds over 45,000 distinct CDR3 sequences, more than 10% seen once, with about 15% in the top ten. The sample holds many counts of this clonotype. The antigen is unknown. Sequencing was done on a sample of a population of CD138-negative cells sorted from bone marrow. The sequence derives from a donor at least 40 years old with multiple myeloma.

The CDR3 DNA reads as TGCGCCAGCAGCCAAGATCACAGGGGGCACAATGAGCAGTTCTTC. This codes for CASSQDHRGHNEQFF. The chain couples TRBV4-3 to TRBJ2-1; 9 bases agree with TRBD1. CDR3 length: 15 amino acids. Germline CDR1 is LGHNA and CDR2 is YSLEER. Trimming at V came to 0 bases and at J to 5 bases, leaving 2 bases not matched to a gene.